Following are 28 T cell receptor beta chains from one sample sequenced in a study of neurological immune-mediated disorders. TCRdb re-analysed the 5' RACE reads in MiXCR, keeping a single row per CDR3 protein. The repertoire holds roughly 100,000 distinct CDR3 sequences, 3.5% seen once, with 5% to 6.5% in the top ten. Material: PBMCs. Receptor source: a woman younger than 35 with multiple sclerosis.

This clonotype was seen ten or more times. The rearrangement joins TRBV20-1 to TRBJ1-1; no reliable D call. The ends were cut back, 1 base at V and 3 bases at J, with 9 bases in the middle. CDR1 DFQATT and CDR2 SNEGSKA come from the germline V gene (reference sequence). The CDR3 sequence is 13 residues long. CDR3 DNA: TGCAGTGCTAGAGTAGGCACCTACACTGAAGCTTTCTTT. Translation gives CSARVGTYTEAFF.

This clonotype was counted many times. This chain links TRBV5-1 with TRBJ2-7, with 8 nucleotides matching TRBD2. The ends lost 4 bases at V and 1 base at J; junction bases unmatched: 10. Germline V gives CDR1 SGHRS, CDR2 YFSETQ. The CDR3 consists of 16 residues. The DNA for the CDR3 is TGCGCCAGCAGCCCAAGGGGAGCGGGGGATTCCTACGAGCAGTACTTC. It translates to CASSPRGAGDSYEQYF. Supplemented by reference TRBV5-1 and TRBJ2-7, the full variable domain reads KAGVTQTPRYLIKTRGQQVTLSCSPISGHRSVSWYQQTPGQGLQFLFEYFSETQRNKGNFPGRFSGRQFSNSRSEMNVSTLELGDSALYLCASSPRGAGDSYEQYFGPGTRLTVT.

This clonotype was counted at least ten times. J is TRBJ1-5 and V is TRBV20-1; 8 bases map to TRBD1. With 5 bases clipped from V and 6 bases from J, the junction kept 12 bases outside the gene matches. There are 15 residues in the CDR3. The germline CDR1 and CDR2 sequences are DFQATT and SNEGSKA (reference sequence). CDR3 nucleotide sequence: TGCAGTGCTTCCGACAGGGGCTATGGGCGTCAGCCCCAGCATTTT. The encoded protein is CSASDRGYGRQPQHF.

This clonotype occurred many times. This sequence joins TRBV5-1 and TRBJ2-7; 14 bases map to TRBD2. Germline assignment: CDR1 SGHRS and CDR2 YFSETQ. With 3 bases clipped from V and 6 bases from J, the junction kept 11 bases outside the gene matches. This CDR3 has 17 residues. CDR3 coding DNA: TGCGCCAGCAGCTCTAGACTAGCGGGAGGGCTTTCGGGCGAGCAGTACTTC. This translates into CASSSRLAGGLSGEQYF.

This clonotype was counted many times. The chain links TRBV5-1 to TRBJ2-3; 7 nucleotides agree with TRBD2. The germline CDR1 and CDR2 sequences are SGHRS and YFSETQ. CDR3 length: 15 amino acids. V dropped 0 bases and J dropped 4; count of bases not matched to a gene: 5. CDR3 loop: CASSLEAGAADTQYF. For the CDR3, the DNA is TGCGCCAGCAGCTTGGAGGCGGGAGCGGCAGATACGCAGTATTTT.

This clonotype was counted a few times. The chain is built from TRBV20-1 and TRBJ1-2; no firm D call. The ends were cut back, 6 bases at V and 1 base at J, with 6 bases in the middle. Germline lookup yields CDR1 DFQATT and CDR2 SNEGSKA (reference sequence). The CDR3 contains 11 residues. CDR3 residues: CSARINYGYTF. In DNA, the CDR3 is TGCAGTGCACGGATTAACTATGGCTACACCTTC.

This clonotype appeared many times. The J gene is TRBJ2-1, the V gene TRBV10-3; 16 bases agree with TRBD2. Germline V gene sequence: CDR1 ENHRY, CDR2 SYGVKD. With 2 bases clipped from V and 5 bases from J, the junction kept 6 bases outside the gene matches. This CDR3 is 18 amino acids long. CDR3 sequence reads: CAISEGGTSGRDDNEQFF. The CDR3 nucleotides are TGTGCCATCAGTGAGGGGGGGACTAGCGGGAGGGACGACAATGAGCAGTTCTTC.

At least ten counts were recorded for this clonotype. The chain uses TRBV7-9 and TRBJ2-5; 10 bases match TRBD2. CDR3 size: 16 residues. CDR1 SEHNR and CDR2 FQNEAQ come from the germline V gene (reference sequence). Losses at the gene ends were 2 bases for V and 5 bases for J; bases not matched to a gene: 8. Here the CDR3 reads CASSLFLAGDLETQYF. The CDR3 nucleotides read TGTGCCAGCAGCTTATTTCTAGCGGGAGATTTGGAGACCCAGTACTTC. The variable domain in full, completed from reference TRBV7-9 and TRBJ2-5, reads DTGVSQNPRHKITKRGQNVTFRCDPISEHNRLYWYRQTLGQGPEFLTYFQNEAQLEKSRLLSDRFSAERPKGSFSTLEIQRTEQGDSAMYLCASSLFLAGDLETQYFGPGTRLLVL.

The sample holds many counts of this clonotype. The gene calls are TRBV5-1 and TRBJ2-7, with 7 bases identical to TRBD1. Trimming removed 0 bases from V and 3 bases from J; junction bases left unmatched: 9. The length of the CDR3 is 16 residues. Per germline, CDR1 SGHRS and CDR2 YFSETQ. The CDR3 sequence is CASSLDADREFYEQYF. In nucleotides, the CDR3 is TGCGCCAGCAGCTTGGATGCCGACAGGGAATTCTACGAGCAGTACTTC.

This clonotype has ten or more counts. The chain employs TRBV2 and TRBJ1-5; D unresolved. Germline CDR1 and CDR2: SNHLY and FYNNEI. The V end was cut by 6 bases, the J end by 2 bases, with 14 bases between. There are 15 residues in the CDR3. CDR3 DNA sequence: TGTGCCAGCAGGGCAAGAGACACGGGCAATCAGCCCCAGCATTTT. It specifies CASRARDTGNQPQHF.

The chain uses TRBV5-1 and TRBJ2-5, with TRBD2 as a possible D gene (6 bases). This CDR3 has 15 amino acids. Germline lookup yields CDR1 SGHRS and CDR2 YFSETQ. Deletions cut 3 bases from V and 1 base from J, with 13 bases between. Written as DNA, the CDR3 is TGCGCCAGCAGCTGGCGGGGTCTGGGCCAAGAGACCCAGTACTTC. The encoded protein is CASSWRGLGQETQYF.

This clonotype has ten or more counts. This chain links TRBV5-1 with TRBJ2-2, with D possibly matching TRBD1 (5 bases). This CDR3 has 16 amino acids. The germline V gene encodes CDR1 SGHRS and CDR2 YFSETQ. Trimming took 7 bases from V and 2 from J, leaving 18 bases between them. CDR3 coding DNA: TGCGCCAGCGGTACCGACAGAGCAATTAACACCGGGGAGCTGTTTTTT. Protein product: CASGTDRAINTGELFF.

This clonotype was recorded many times. The V call is TRBV10-3, the J call TRBJ2-1, with 10 bases fitting TRBD2. The CDR3 contains 17 residues. V lost 2 bases and J lost 2; bases outside the gene matches: 6. Germline CDR1 and CDR2: ENHRY and SYGVKD. The chain's CDR3 is CAISELTSGATYNEQFF. The CDR3 DNA follows: TGTGCCATCAGTGAGCTTACTAGCGGGGCGACCTACAATGAGCAGTTCTTC.

On this clonotype: A much larger clone is a single base away; this may be a read error. This rearrangement joins TRBV2 to TRBJ2-2, with D possibly matching TRBD2 (6 bases). With 5 bases removed from V and 5 bases from J, the gap between germline ends came to 15 bases. Looked up from germline, CDR1 is SNHLY and CDR2 is FYNNEI. This CDR3 contains 15 residues. CDR3 loop: CASSPIAVGTGELFF. The CDR3 coding sequence is TGTGCCAGCAGTCCAATAGCGGTGGGAACCGGGGAGCTGTTTTTT.

This clonotype was found many times. The CDR3 bases are TGTGCCAGCAGCCGGACTAGCGGGAAGCAAGAGACCCAGTACTTC. Translating gives CASSRTSGKQETQYF. The chain links TRBV7-3 to TRBJ2-5, with 12 bases lining up with TRBD2. This CDR3 contains 15 residues. Germline assignment: CDR1 SGHTA and CDR2 FQGTGA. V lost 5 bases to trimming and J lost 2 bases; unmatched junction nucleotides: 3.

At least ten counts were recorded for this clonotype. This rearrangement joins TRBV5-1 to TRBJ2-7; D may be TRBD2 (5 bases). Per germline, CDR1 SGHRS and CDR2 YFSETQ. This CDR3 is 15 amino acids long. V dropped 4 bases and J dropped 0 bases, with 14 bases sitting between them. The CDR3 DNA is TGCGCCAGCAGCAAAAGTCTAGCTTTCTCCTACGAGCAGTACTTC. This sequence encodes CASSKSLAFSYEQYF.

This clonotype was counted ten times or more. The rearrangement links TRBV12-3 or TRBV12-4 to TRBJ2-1; the D gene is possibly TRBD2 (5 bases). CDR3 length: 15 residues. Between the trimmed V and J ends, which lost 2 bases and 3 bases, there was a span of 11 bases. Written as DNA, the CDR3 is TGTGCCAGCAGTTTAAAGGGCGGACTCTACAATGAGCAGTTCTTC. It is translated as CASSLKGGLYNEQFF.

In this sample, this clonotype turned up many times. The gene calls are TRBV5-1 and TRBJ2-2; the D is unclear. The V end was cut by 0 bases, the J end by 3 bases, with 12 bases between. Per the germline V gene, CDR1 is SGHRS and CDR2 is YFSETQ. The CDR3 loop spans 16 amino acids. DNA of the CDR3: TGCGCCAGCAGCTTGGACGGCGACAAGTACACCGGGGAGCTGTTTTTT. It translates to CASSLDGDKYTGELFF.

This clonotype was found many times. This sequence joins TRBV4-1 and TRBJ1-2; 8 bases match TRBD1. With 3 bases clipped from V and 3 bases from J, the junction kept 6 bases outside the gene matches. The germline CDR1 and CDR2 sequences are MGHRA and YSYEKL. The CDR3 spans 15 residues. The CDR3 protein is CASSQASTGDYGYTF. The DNA for the CDR3 is TGCGCCAGCAGCCAGGCCTCGACAGGGGACTATGGCTACACCTTC.

This clonotype came up many times. The chain joins TRBV7-2 to TRBJ1-1, with D maybe TRBD1 (6 bases). V was clipped by 6 bases and J by 0 bases, with 14 bases between them. Germline CDR1 and CDR2: SGHTA and FQGNSA. The CDR3 loop spans 15 amino acids. CDR3 sequence: CASRRQAIMNTEAFF. As DNA, the CDR3 is TGTGCCAGCAGACGACAGGCTATAATGAACACTGAAGCTTTCTTT. The whole variable domain, remainder taken from reference TRBV7-2 and TRBJ1-1, is GAGVSQSPSNKVTEKGKDVELRCDPISGHTALYWYRQSLGQGLEFLIYFQGNSAPDKSGLPSDRFSAERTGGSVSTLTIQRTQQEDSAVYLCASRRQAIMNTEAFFGQGTRLTVV.

This clonotype appeared many times. The V and J genes are TRBV12-3 or TRBV12-4 and TRBJ2-5; D may be TRBD1 (5 bases). The CDR3 runs 13 residues. Trimming left V 5 bases short and J 1 base short, with 8 bases between. The CDR3: CASSRQIQETQYF. The DNA for the CDR3 is TGTGCCAGCAGTCGACAGATCCAAGAGACCCAGTACTTC.

This clonotype has ten or more counts. J is TRBJ2-5 and V is TRBV20-1, with TRBD2 matching 10 bases. V lost 2 bases and J lost 3; bases outside the gene matches: 6. CDR1 and CDR2 (germline): DFQATT, SNEGSKA (reference sequence). The CDR3 has 15 residues. The CDR3 spells CSARSGTSVKETQYF. CDR3 sequence (DNA): TGCAGTGCTAGATCCGGGACTAGCGTTAAAGAGACCCAGTACTTC.

This clonotype has a count of ten or more. The CDR3 sequence: CASSSTGMGATNEKLFF. The CDR3 DNA is TGTGCCAGCAGCTCGACAGGGATGGGTGCAACTAATGAAAAACTGTTTTTT. The chain couples TRBV5-6 to TRBJ1-4; 7 positions agree with TRBD1. Germline V gene lookup returns CDR1 SGHDT and CDR2 YYEEEE. V lost 3 bases, J lost 0 bases, and 8 bases stayed unmatched. The CDR3 has 17 amino acids.

This clonotype was detected many times. The gene calls are TRBV20-1 and TRBJ2-5; 7 bases agree with TRBD2. V was pared by 3 bases and J by 1 base, with 2 bases of the junction left unmatched. This CDR3 contains 13 residues. The germline gives CDR1 DFQATT, CDR2 SNEGSKA (reference sequence). The CDR3 here is CSASRTSQETQYF. In nucleotides, the CDR3 is TGCAGTGCTAGTCGGACTAGCCAAGAGACCCAGTACTTC.

This clonotype appeared many times. The rearrangement uses TRBV20-1 and TRBJ1-5; D possibly corresponds to TRBD1 (5 bases). The V and J ends lost 5 bases and 1 base respectively, with 15 bases between them. The CDR3 runs to 15 residues. From germline, CDR1 is DFQATT and CDR2 SNEGSKA (reference sequence). The CDR3 DNA sequence: TGCAGTGCTTCGGGGTGGGGCACGAGCAATCAGCCCCAGCATTTT. Amino acid sequence: CSASGWGTSNQPQHF.

In this sample, this clonotype turned up many times. DNA for the CDR3: TGTGCCACGTCACGGACCGATTACTACGAGCAGTACTTC. Translated: CATSRTDYYEQYF. The chain carries TRBV6-5 and TRBJ2-7; D unclear. CDR3 length equals 13 residues. CDR1 and CDR2 from the germline V gene are MNHEY and SVGAGI. V was cut by 10 bases and J by 3 bases, with 16 bases left in between.

This clonotype was detected many times. The chain recombines TRBV2 with TRBJ2-5; 7 nucleotides agree with TRBD1. Germline-derived CDR1 and CDR2 are SNHLY and FYNNEI. The CDR3 contains 14 residues. With 4 bases clipped from V and 5 bases from J, the junction kept 7 bases outside the gene matches. CDR3 DNA sequence: TGTGCCAGCAGTGGGAGGACAGGCCGGGAGACCCAGTACTTC. Amino acids: CASSGRTGRETQYF.

In its sample, this clonotype was seen many times. The V gene is TRBV11-1, the J gene TRBJ2-3; 7 positions agree with TRBD1. The trim removed 5 bases at V and 4 bases at J, leaving 3 bases unmatched. This CDR3 is built from 13 residues. The germline CDR1 and CDR2 sequences are SGHAT and FQDESV (reference sequence). The CDR3 region has the DNA TGTGCCAGCAGCGCGACAGGGCCAGATACGCAGTATTTT. Protein product: CASSATGPDTQYF.